This T cell receptor beta chain was captured by sequencing in a study of cytomegalovirus exposure and HLA in healthy donors. Findings of the study overall: Confirmation was obtained in vitro that a few CMV-associated chains are specific for CMV antigens. In an earlier analysis, productive rearrangement rates for most beta V segments clustered near 87% or 30%. DRB1 showed the most TCR associations and HLA-C the fewest in a later analysis, as rates varied by HLA locus. Association of a missense DCLRE1C variant with TCR beta V- and J-gene trimming was reported in a later analysis.

This clone was recorded only once. Its antigen remains unidentified. The PCR ran on 60 Vbeta and 13 Jbeta primers. Sequencing used immunoSEQ multiplex PCR; TCRdb keeps in-frame clones, though not all of them. Of 90,000 to 130,000 clones in the sample, around 85% were seen once. The CDR3 consists of 18 residues. The V and J ends lost 4 bases and 5 bases respectively, with 24 bases between them. CDR1 and CDR2 (germline): SGDLS, YYNGEE. This chain uses TRBV9 with TRBJ2-2; TRBD1 might be the D (6 bases). This sequence originates from a man younger than 40 in good health and CMV-seropositive. The sample consisted of PBMCs. The CDR3 DNA reads as TGTGCCAGCAGCTCCGAAGGTCACAGGGCGAGAGGTACCGGGGAGCTGTTTTTT. This encodes CASSSEGHRARGTGELFF.